This T cell receptor (beta chain) appears in the sequencing data of a study of blood T cell repertoires in COVID-19. About the study: PBMCs, B-cell-depleted T cells, or T cells were the source of the cDNA or gDNA that made up the material.

The repertoire was sequenced with immunoSEQ multiplex PCR; TCRdb's copy has only in-frame clones and lacks some. The sample records around 450,000 clones, about 90% being singletons. The CDR3 spans 14 residues. The ends lost 4 bases at V and 4 bases at J; junction bases unmatched: 4. The V gene's germline CDR1 is MNHEY and CDR2 SVGAGI. Participants were aged about 18 to 90 years, lived in 24 US areas, and enrolled virtually. Participants reported their clinical history, and cohort assignment relied on those reports. This sequence was found in a woman aged 18-30 years with acute COVID-19. The chain has TRBV6-5 and TRBJ2-1, with TRBD2 matching over 7 bases. Sequencing used PBMCs or T cells enriched from blood (not recorded which). The CDR3 is CASSFLSGYNEQFF. CDR3 coding DNA: TGTGCCAGCAGTTTCCTTAGCGGGTACAATGAGCAGTTCTTC.